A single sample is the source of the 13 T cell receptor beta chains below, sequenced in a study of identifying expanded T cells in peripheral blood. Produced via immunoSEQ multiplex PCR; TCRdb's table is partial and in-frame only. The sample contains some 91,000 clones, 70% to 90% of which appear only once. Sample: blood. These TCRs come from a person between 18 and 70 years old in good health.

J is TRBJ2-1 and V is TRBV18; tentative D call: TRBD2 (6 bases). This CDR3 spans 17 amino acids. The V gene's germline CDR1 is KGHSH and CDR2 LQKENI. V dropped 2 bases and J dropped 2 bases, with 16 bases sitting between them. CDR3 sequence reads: CASSPFSRLVTYNEQFF. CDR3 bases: TGTGCCAGCTCACCATTTTCTCGACTAGTAACCTACAATGAGCAGTTCTTC.

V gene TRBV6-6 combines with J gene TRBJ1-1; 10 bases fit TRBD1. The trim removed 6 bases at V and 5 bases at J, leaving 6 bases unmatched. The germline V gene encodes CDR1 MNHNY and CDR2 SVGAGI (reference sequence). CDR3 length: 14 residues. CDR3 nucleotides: TGTGCCAGCAGGAGGGACAGGGGATTGACTGAAGCTTTCTTT. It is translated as CASRRDRGLTEAFF.

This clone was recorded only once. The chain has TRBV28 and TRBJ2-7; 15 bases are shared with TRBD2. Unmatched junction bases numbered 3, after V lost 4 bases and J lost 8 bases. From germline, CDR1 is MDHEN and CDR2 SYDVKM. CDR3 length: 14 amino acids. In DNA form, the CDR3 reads TGTGCCAGCAGTTCCGGGACTAGCGGGAGGAAGCAGTACTTC. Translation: CASSSGTSGRKQYF.

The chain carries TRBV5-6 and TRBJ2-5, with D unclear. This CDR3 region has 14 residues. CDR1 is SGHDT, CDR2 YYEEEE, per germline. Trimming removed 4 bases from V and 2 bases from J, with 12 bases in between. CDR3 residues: CASSPDVRQETQYF. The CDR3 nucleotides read TGTGCCAGCAGCCCGGATGTCAGACAAGAGACCCAGTACTTC.

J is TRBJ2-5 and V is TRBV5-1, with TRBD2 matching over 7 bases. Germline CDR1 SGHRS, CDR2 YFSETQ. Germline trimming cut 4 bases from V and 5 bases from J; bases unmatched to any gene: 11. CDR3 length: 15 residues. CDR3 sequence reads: CASSPRVAGDETQYF. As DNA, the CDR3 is TGCGCCAGCAGCCCGCGCGTAGCGGGCGATGAGACCCAGTACTTC.

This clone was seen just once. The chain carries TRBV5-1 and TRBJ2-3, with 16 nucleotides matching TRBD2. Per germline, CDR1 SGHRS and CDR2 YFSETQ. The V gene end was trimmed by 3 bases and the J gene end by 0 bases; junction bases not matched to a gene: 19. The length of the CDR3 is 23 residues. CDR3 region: CASSSGRSGTSGGARVSTDTQYF. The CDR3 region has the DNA TGCGCCAGCAGCTCGGGCCGTTCCGGGACTAGCGGGGGGGCCCGAGTAAGCACAGATACGCAGTATTTT.

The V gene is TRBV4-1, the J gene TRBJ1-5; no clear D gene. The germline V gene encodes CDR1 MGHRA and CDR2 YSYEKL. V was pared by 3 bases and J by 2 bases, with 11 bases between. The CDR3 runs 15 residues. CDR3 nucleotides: TGCGCCAGCAGCCACCCTGACCGCGGCAATCAGCCCCAGCATTTT. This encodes CASSHPDRGNQPQHF.

Written as DNA, the CDR3 is TGTGCCAGCAGTGCCACGACCAGGGGCTACACCTTC. Protein sequence: CASSATTRGYTF. The chain joins TRBV28 to TRBJ1-2; D remains unclear. The V gene's germline CDR1 is MDHEN and CDR2 SYDVKM. Trimming left V 5 bases short and J 8 bases short, with 12 bases between. The CDR3 is 12 amino acids.

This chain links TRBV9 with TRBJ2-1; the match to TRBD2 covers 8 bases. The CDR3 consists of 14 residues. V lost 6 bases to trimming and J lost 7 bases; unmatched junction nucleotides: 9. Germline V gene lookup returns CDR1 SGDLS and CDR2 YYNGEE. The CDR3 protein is CASTERGGGNEQFF. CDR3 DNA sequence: TGTGCCAGCACGGAACGGGGGGGCGGTAATGAGCAGTTCTTC.

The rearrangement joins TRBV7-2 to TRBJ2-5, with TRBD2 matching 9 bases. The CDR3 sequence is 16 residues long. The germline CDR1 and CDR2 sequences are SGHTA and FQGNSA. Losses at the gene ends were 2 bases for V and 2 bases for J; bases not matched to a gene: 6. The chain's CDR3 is CASSLSAGGGQETQYF. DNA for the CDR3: TGTGCCAGCAGCTTATCGGCGGGAGGGGGGCAAGAGACCCAGTACTTC. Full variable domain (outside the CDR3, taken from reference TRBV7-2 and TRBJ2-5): GAGVSQSPSNKVTEKGKDVELRCDPISGHTALYWYRQSLGQGLEFLIYFQGNSAPDKSGLPSDRFSAERTGGSVSTLTIQRTQQEDSAVYLCASSLSAGGGQETQYFGPGTRLLVL.

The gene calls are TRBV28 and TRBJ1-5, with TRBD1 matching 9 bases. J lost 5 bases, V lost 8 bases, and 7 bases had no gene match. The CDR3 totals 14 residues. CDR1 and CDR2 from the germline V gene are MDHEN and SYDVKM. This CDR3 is CASQTGGGHQPQHF. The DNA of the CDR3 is TGTGCCAGCCAGACAGGGGGAGGACATCAGCCCCAGCATTTT.

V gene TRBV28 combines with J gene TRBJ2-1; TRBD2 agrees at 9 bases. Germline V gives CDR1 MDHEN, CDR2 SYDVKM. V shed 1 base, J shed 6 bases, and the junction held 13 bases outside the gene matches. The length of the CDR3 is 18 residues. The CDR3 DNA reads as TGTGCCAGCAGTTTATTCCACCTGACTAGCGGCCCCCTCAATGAGCAGTTCTTC. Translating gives CASSLFHLTSGPLNEQFF.

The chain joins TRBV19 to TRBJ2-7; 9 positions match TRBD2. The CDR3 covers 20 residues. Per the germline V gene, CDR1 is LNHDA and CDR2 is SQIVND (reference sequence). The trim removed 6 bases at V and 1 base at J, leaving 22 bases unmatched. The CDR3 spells CASSSGREGSSAGGSYEQYF. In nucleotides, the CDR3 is TGTGCCAGTAGCAGTGGGCGGGAGGGAAGCTCTGCGGGAGGTTCCTACGAGCAGTACTTC.